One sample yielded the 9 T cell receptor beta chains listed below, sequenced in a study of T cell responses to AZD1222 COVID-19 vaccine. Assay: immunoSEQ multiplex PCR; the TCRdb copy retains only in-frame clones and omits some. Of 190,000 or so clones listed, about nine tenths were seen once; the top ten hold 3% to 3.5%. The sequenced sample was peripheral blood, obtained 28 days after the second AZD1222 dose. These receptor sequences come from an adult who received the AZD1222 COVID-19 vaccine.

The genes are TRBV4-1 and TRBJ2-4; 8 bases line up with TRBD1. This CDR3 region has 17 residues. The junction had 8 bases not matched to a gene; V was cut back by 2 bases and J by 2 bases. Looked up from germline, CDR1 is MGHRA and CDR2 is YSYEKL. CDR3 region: CASSQPGQGMSKNIQYF. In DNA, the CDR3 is TGCGCCAGCAGCCAACCTGGACAGGGTATGTCCAAAAACATTCAGTACTTC.

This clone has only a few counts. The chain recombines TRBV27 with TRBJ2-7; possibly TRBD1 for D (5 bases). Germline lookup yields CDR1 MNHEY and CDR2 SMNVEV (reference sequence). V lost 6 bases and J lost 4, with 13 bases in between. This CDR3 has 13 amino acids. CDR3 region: CASRGRNDYEQYF. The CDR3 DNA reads TGTGCCAGCAGGGGGCGGAACGATTACGAGCAGTACTTC.

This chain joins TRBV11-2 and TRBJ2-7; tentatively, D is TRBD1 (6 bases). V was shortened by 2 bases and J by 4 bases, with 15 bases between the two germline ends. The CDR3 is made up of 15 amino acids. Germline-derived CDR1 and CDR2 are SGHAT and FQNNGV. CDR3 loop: CASSLIPGTLYEQYF. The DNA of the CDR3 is TGTGCCAGCAGCTTAATACCCGGGACACTATACGAGCAGTACTTC.

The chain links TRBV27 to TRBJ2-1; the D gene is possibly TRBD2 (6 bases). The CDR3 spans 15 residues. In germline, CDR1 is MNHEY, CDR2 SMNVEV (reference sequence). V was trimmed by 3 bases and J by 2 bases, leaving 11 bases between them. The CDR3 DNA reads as TGTGCCAGCAGTTTTTACGGGAGCACCTACAATGAGCAGTTCTTC. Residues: CASSFYGSTYNEQFF.

This CDR3 is CASSLSRTSTDTQYF. The CDR3 nucleotides are TGTGCCAGCAGCTTGTCGCGGACTAGCACAGATACGCAGTATTTT. The chain couples TRBV5-4 to TRBJ2-3; D is possibly TRBD2 (5 bases). With 1 base removed from V and 0 bases from J, the gap between germline ends came to 9 bases. The germline gives CDR1 SGHNT, CDR2 YYREEE (reference sequence). The CDR3 is 15 amino acids.

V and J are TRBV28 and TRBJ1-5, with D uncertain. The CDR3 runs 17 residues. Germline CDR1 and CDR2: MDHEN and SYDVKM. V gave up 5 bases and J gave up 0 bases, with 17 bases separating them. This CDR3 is CASSTPGIGYSNQPQHF. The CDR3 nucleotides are TGTGCCAGCAGTACCCCGGGTATCGGGTATAGCAATCAGCCCCAGCATTTT.

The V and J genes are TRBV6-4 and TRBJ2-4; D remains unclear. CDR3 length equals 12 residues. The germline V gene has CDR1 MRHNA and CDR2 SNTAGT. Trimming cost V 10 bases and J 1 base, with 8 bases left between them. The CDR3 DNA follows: TGTGCCACCACCAGGGCCAAAAACATTCAGTACTTC. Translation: CATTRAKNIQYF.

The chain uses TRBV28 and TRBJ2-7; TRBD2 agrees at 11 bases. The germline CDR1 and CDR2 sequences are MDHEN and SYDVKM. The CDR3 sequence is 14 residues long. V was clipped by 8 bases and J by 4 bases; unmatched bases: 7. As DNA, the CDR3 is TGTGCCAGCCGGAGGACTAGCGGGCTGTACGAGCAGTACTTC. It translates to CASRRTSGLYEQYF.

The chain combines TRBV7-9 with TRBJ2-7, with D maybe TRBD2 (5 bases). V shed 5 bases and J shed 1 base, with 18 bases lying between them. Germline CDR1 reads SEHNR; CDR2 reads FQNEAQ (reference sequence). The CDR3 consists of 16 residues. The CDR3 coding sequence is TGTGCCAGCAGCCCCACCTCCACAGCGGCGTCCTACGAGCAGTACTTC. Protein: CASSPTSTAASYEQYF.